This note documents a single TCR beta chain sequence. As defined, naive CD8 cells were CD45RO-negative and positively selected for CCR7, with terminally differentiated effector memory CD45RA+ cells excluded. This CDR3 has 12 residues. The germline V and J ends were trimmed by 3 bases and 6 bases, with 9 bases remaining between them. Germline CDR1 and CDR2: SEHNR and FQNEAQ (reference sequence). This entry belongs to a study of shared clonotypes between healthy human individuals. Per the original data handling: Filtering differed, since immunoSEQ gave only junction sequences and no quality scores. Produced via immunoSEQ multiplex PCR; TCRdb's table is partial and in-frame only. V, J and clone size were drawn from that table, and D and trimming were deduced from the DNA. The table includes nearly 600,000 clones, around 95% detected once.

This sequence originates from a woman aged 25 to 39 in good health. This rearrangement joins TRBV7-9 to TRBJ2-7; unclear D gene. The material sequenced was naive CD8+ T cells sorted from blood. Here the CDR3 DNA reads TGTGCCAGCAGCTTCTTTTCCGCCGAGCAGTACTTC. This encodes CASSFFSAEQYF.